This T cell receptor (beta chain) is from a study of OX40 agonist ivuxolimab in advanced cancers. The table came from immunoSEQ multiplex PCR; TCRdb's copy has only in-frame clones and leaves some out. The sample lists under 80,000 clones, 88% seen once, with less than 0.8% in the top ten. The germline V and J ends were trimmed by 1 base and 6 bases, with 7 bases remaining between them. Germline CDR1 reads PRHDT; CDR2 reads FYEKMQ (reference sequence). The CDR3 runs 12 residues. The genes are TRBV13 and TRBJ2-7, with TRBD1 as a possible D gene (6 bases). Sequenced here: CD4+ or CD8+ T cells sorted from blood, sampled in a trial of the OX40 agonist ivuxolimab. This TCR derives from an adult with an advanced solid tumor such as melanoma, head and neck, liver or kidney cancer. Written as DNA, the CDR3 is TGTGCCAGCAGCTTAGTAGGGGGCGAGCAGTACTTC. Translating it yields CASSLVGGEQYF.